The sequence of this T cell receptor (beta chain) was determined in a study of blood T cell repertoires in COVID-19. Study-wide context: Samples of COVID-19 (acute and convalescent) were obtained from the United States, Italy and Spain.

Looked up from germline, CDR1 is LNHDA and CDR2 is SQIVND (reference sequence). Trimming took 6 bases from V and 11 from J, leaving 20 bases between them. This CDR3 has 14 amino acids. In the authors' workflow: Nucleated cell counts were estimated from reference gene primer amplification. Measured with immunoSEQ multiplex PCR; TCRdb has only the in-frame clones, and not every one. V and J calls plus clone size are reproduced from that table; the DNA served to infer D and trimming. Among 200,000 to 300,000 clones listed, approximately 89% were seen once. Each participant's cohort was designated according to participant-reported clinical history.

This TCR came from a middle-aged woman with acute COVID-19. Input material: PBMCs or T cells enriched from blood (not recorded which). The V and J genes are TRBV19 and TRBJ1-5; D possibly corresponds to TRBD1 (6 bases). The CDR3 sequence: CASRGGAGLLSQHF. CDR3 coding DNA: TGTGCCAGTAGGGGGGGGGCCGGGCTTTTGTCCCAGCATTTT. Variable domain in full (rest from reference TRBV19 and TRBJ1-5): DGGITQSPKYLFRKEGQNVTLSCEQNLNHDAMYWYRQDPGQGLRLIYYSQIVNDFQKGDIAEGYSVSREKKESFPLTVTSAQKNPTAFYLCASRGGAGLLSQHFGDGTRLSIL.